The clone carrying this T cell receptor beta chain occurred many times. This entry belongs to a study of identical twins. In TCRdb, the 5' RACE reads were re-called with MiXCR into one record per CDR3 protein. The sample contains a few hundred thousand distinct CDR3 sequences, roughly 13% of which appear only once. The same data also went into a second study, on yellow fever vaccine responses in identical twins. That paper adds: On the reported evidence, twins' vaccine T cell responses seemed partly convergent and partly personalized.

The sequence was obtained from a young woman in good health. Sequences were obtained from memory (CD45RO+) T cells sorted from blood.

For the CDR3, the DNA is TGTGCCAGCAGACGATACCGGGACAGGGATTGGGAGCAGTACTTC. This encodes CASRRYRDRDWEQYF. V and J are TRBV7-9 and TRBJ2-7; 9 nucleotides line up with TRBD1. After removal of 6 bases from V and 7 bases from J, the junction contained 13 bases not matched to a gene. The V gene's germline CDR1 is SEHNR and CDR2 FQNEAQ (reference sequence). The CDR3 is made up of 15 amino acids. Full variable domain (outside the CDR3, taken from reference TRBV7-9 and TRBJ2-7): DTGVSQNPRHKITKRGQNVTFRCDPISEHNRLYWYRQTLGQGPEFLTYFQNEAQLEKSRLLSDRFSAERPKGSFSTLEIQRTEQGDSAMYLCASRRYRDRDWEQYFGPGTRLTVT.